A selection of T cell receptor beta chains follows, all from one sample in a study of vaccination and CD4 T cells after COVID-19. The antigens these receptors bind are not known. TCRdb fed the PCR reads into MiXCR, producing one record per CDR3 protein. The data show approximately 14,000 distinct CDR3 sequences, about 48% seen once. The source was CD4+ T cells from blood, cultured in vitro, collected before SARS-CoV-2 vaccination. The receptors here all came from a human donor who had recovered from COVID-19. Each CDR3 is given without its conserved first and last residue.

>TRBJ2-7|TRBV7-2
ASSLAPAGAYEQY
>TRBJ1-2|TRBV7-9
ASSPYLEGYT
>TRBJ2-6|TRBV19
ASRTESGANVLT
>TRBJ1-5|TRBV6-1
ASSIRDRGNQPQH
>TRBJ1-2|TRBV5-4
ASSLNAGDNYGYT
>TRBJ2-3|TRBV20-1
SVLVGGSGDTQY
>TRBJ1-1|TRBV19
ASSPGTDPAPTEAF
>TRBJ1-6|TRBV5-4
ASSLARENSPLH
>TRBJ1-5|TRBV19
ASSIAADRSLGPQH
>TRBJ2-7|TRBV2
ASSVERDTYEQY
>TRBJ2-2|TRBV24-1
ATSAYRGGLFDLGELF
>TRBJ1-1|TRBV20-1
SAKGEAF
>TRBJ2-3|TRBV18
ASSLPNRGRTDTQY
>TRBJ1-5|TRBV20-1
SARGGGNSNQPQH
>TRBJ1-2|TRBV11-3
ASSFDRYGYT
>TRBJ1-1|TRBV19
ASSIVTGGSLDTEAF
>TRBJ2-1|TRBV7-9
AASGREGRGNEQF
>TRBJ1-2|TRBV14
ASSQQNANYGYT